These T cell receptor beta chains were read from a single sample in a study of blood T cells in healthy people across ages. A single record per CDR3 protein comes from TCRdb applying MiXCR to the 5' RACE reads. The sample has hundreds of thousands of distinct CDR3 sequences, roughly 50% seen once. The sample consisted of blood. These TCRs come from a man aged 55 to 70 in good health. Each CDR3 is given with its conserved first and last residue. The D gene is left open where the match is weak. Size is stated for part of the rows, as once, few or many counts, or as a class when the clone is expanded.

D gene	V gene	clone size	J gene	CDR3 protein	CDR3 DNA
-	TRBV11-2	-	TRBJ2-7	CASSTATGSRGYEQYF	TGTGCCAGCAGCACCGCCACAGGATCCAGGGGCTACGAGCAGTACTTC
-	TRBV27	-	TRBJ1-2	CASSLSQDSNYGYTF	TGTGCCAGCAGTTTATCTCAGGACAGCAACTATGGCTACACCTTC
-	TRBV20-1	-	TRBJ2-3	CSAPRGNTQYF	TGCAGTGCCCCCCGGGGAAATACGCAGTATTTT
-	TRBV3-1	-	TRBJ1-2	CASSQGETGGYTF	TGTGCCAGCAGCCAAGGCGAGACCGGTGGCTACACCTTC
TRBD2	TRBV24-1	-	TRBJ2-3	CATSEGGGHFNTQYF	TGTGCCACCAGTGAAGGCGGGGGGCACTTCAATACGCAGTATTTT
-	TRBV7-2	-	TRBJ2-1	CASSLGGGIYNEQFF	TGTGCCAGCAGCTTAGGCGGGGGCATCTACAATGAGCAGTTCTTC
TRBD1	TRBV15	-	TRBJ2-1	CATSRDRGQGVGQFF	TGTGCCACCAGCAGAGATCGGGGACAGGGTGTTGGGCAGTTCTTC
TRBD2	TRBV3-1	-	TRBJ2-2	CASSHPSGENTGELFF	TGTGCCAGCAGCCATCCTAGCGGGGAGAACACCGGGGAGCTGTTTTTT
-	TRBV7-2	-	TRBJ1-6	CASRPGISYNSPLHF	TGTGCCAGCAGACCAGGGATCTCCTATAATTCACCCCTCCACTTT
-	TRBV5-1	-	TRBJ1-1	CASSLPVKNTEAFF	TGCGCCAGCAGCTTACCGGTTAAGAACACTGAAGCTTTCTTT
TRBD1	TRBV11-2	few	TRBJ2-6	CASRPGQGLLYGANVLTF	TGTGCCAGCAGACCCGGACAGGGTCTACTCTACGGGGCCAACGTCCTGACTTTC
-	TRBV5-1	few	TRBJ2-5	CASSLDGQGAQETQYF	TGCGCCAGCAGCTTGGACGGCCAAGGGGCACAAGAGACCCAGTACTTC
-	TRBV12-3/TRBV12-4	-	TRBJ1-2	CASSLARGAGYTF	TGTGCCAGCAGTTTAGCCAGGGGCGCTGGCTACACCTTC
TRBD1	TRBV24-1	once	TRBJ2-7	CATSEGTGNEQYF	TGTGCCACCAGTGAGGGGACAGGGAACGAGCAGTACTTC
TRBD1	TRBV11-2	-	TRBJ2-7	CASSSQQDRVEQYF	TGTGCCAGCAGCTCCCAGCAGGACAGGGTCGAGCAGTACTTC
-	TRBV9	few	TRBJ2-5	CASSPGRGYQETQYF	TGTGCCAGCAGCCCTGGACGGGGGTACCAAGAGACCCAGTACTTC
-	TRBV10-3	-	TRBJ1-2	CAISDSRGYGYTF	TGTGCCATCAGTGACAGTAGGGGCTATGGCTACACCTTC
TRBD2	TRBV7-2	few	TRBJ2-1	CASSLRGLAGGPSYNEQFF	TGTGCCAGCAGCCTTCGGGGACTAGCGGGGGGGCCGAGTTACAATGAGCAGTTCTTC
TRBD1	TRBV7-2	-	TRBJ1-1	CASSSRYNRGNTEAFF	TGTGCCAGCAGCTCGAGATACAACAGGGGGAACACTGAAGCTTTCTTT
TRBD2	TRBV7-7	-	TRBJ2-5	CASGPGLAGGGETQYF	TGTGCCAGCGGCCCCGGTCTAGCGGGGGGAGGGGAGACCCAGTACTTC
TRBD1	TRBV12-3/TRBV12-4	-	TRBJ1-1	CASTGTDSEAFF	TGTGCCAGCACCGGGACAGATAGTGAAGCTTTCTTT
TRBD2	TRBV7-2	-	TRBJ2-5	CASSVWTSGGETQYF	TGTGCCAGCAGCGTATGGACTAGCGGGGGAGAGACCCAGTACTTC
-	TRBV27	-	TRBJ2-1	CASSYAGRSYNEQFF	TGTGCCAGCAGTTACGCAGGGCGCTCCTACAATGAGCAGTTCTTC
-	TRBV4-1	-	TRBJ2-5	CASSQDGTRETQYF	TGCGCCAGCAGCCAAGACGGGACGAGAGAGACCCAGTACTTC
TRBD1	TRBV6-1	-	TRBJ1-2	CASGTGVTYGYTF	TGTGCCAGCGGGACAGGGGTTACCTATGGCTACACCTTC
TRBD2	TRBV24-1	many	TRBJ2-1	CATSDLQAGGRNEQFF	TGTGCCACCAGTGATTTGCAGGCGGGGGGGCGTAATGAGCAGTTCTTC
-	TRBV20-1	-	TRBJ2-3	CSAPQSSTDTQYF	TGCAGTGCCCCACAGTCAAGCACAGATACGCAGTATTTT
-	TRBV15	once	TRBJ2-5	CATSKRGSQLEQYF	TGTGCCACCAGCAAGAGGGGCAGCCAGCTGGAGCAGTACTTC
-	TRBV6-5	once	TRBJ1-2	CASTIAANYGYTF	TGTGCCAGCACTATTGCGGCTAACTATGGCTACACCTTC
TRBD2	TRBV7-9	-	TRBJ2-1	CASSLGRGGDEQFF	TGTGCCAGCAGCTTAGGTCGCGGGGGGGATGAGCAGTTCTTC
-	TRBV2	few	TRBJ2-5	CASKGGAETQYF	TGTGCCAGCAAGGGCGGGGCGGAGACCCAGTACTTC
-	TRBV12-3/TRBV12-4	-	TRBJ2-3	CASSPQRTSYTDTQYF	TGTGCCAGCAGTCCCCAGCGGACCTCTTACACAGATACGCAGTATTTT
-	TRBV20-1	-	TRBJ2-3	CSASAIRLSTDTQYF	TGCAGTGCTAGCGCAATCAGGCTTAGCACAGATACGCAGTATTTT
TRBD2	TRBV29-1	-	TRBJ2-7	CSVRTSGGRYEQYF	TGCAGCGTCCGGACTAGCGGGGGGAGGTACGAGCAGTACTTC
-	TRBV7-2	few	TRBJ1-4	CASSLVGEKLFF	TGTGCCAGCAGCTTAGTAGGAGAAAAACTGTTTTTT
-	TRBV27	few	TRBJ2-5	CASSLTGLTTQYF	TGTGCCAGCAGTTTAACAGGGTTGACGACCCAGTACTTC
TRBD2	TRBV12-3/TRBV12-4	-	TRBJ2-1	CASSLASGVHNEQFF	TGTGCCAGCAGCCTGGCTAGCGGGGTCCACAATGAGCAGTTCTTC
TRBD2	TRBV28	-	TRBJ2-7	CASGRAGAYEQYF	TGTGCCAGCGGCCGAGCGGGGGCATACGAGCAGTACTTC
TRBD2	TRBV28	-	TRBJ2-1	CASSLFSAGVYNEQFF	TGTGCCAGCAGTTTATTCTCCGCGGGGGTTTACAATGAGCAGTTCTTC
-	TRBV27	few	TRBJ1-4	CASSPRPNEKLFF	TGTGCCAGCAGTCCAAGACCCAATGAAAAACTGTTTTTT
-	TRBV20-1	-	TRBJ2-5	CSAFMTGGETQYF	TGCAGTGCTTTTATGACAGGAGGGGAGACCCAGTACTTC
TRBD1	TRBV29-1	-	TRBJ2-3	CSSHQGQGATDTQYF	TGCAGCTCCCACCAGGGACAGGGAGCGACAGATACGCAGTATTTT
-	TRBV13	-	TRBJ1-2	CPQDKGCGYTF	TGTCCCCAGGACAAGGGTTGTGGCTACACCTTC
-	TRBV6-2/TRBV6-3	-	TRBJ2-5	CASSGLRLVGETQYF	TGTGCCAGCAGTGGCCTAAGACTAGTAGGAGAGACCCAGTACTTC
-	TRBV5-1	-	TRBJ1-4	CASKLDTTNEKLFF	TGCGCCAGCAAACTAGATACAACTAATGAAAAACTGTTTTTT
-	TRBV6-5	-	TRBJ2-1	CASSYRADNERFF	TGTGCCAGCAGTTACCGAGCGGACAATGAGCGGTTCTTC
-	TRBV10-3	-	TRBJ2-7	CAIGDISYEQYF	TGTGCCATCGGGGACATCTCCTACGAGCAGTACTTC
-	TRBV29-1	-	TRBJ2-3	CSVHPNLDTQYF	TGCAGCGTCCACCCAAACTTGGATACGCAGTATTTT
-	TRBV5-1	-	TRBJ2-1	CASTGAMQAYSNEQFF	TGCGCCAGCACCGGAGCAATGCAGGCATATAGCAATGAGCAGTTCTTC
TRBD2	TRBV20-1	-	TRBJ2-3	CSAPPTSGGTSTDTQYF	TGCAGTGCCCCCCCGACTAGCGGGGGGACCTCCACAGATACGCAGTATTTT
-	TRBV5-5	once	TRBJ1-4	CASSLRVSVATNEKLFF	TGTGCCAGCAGCTTGCGGGTCTCTGTGGCAACTAATGAAAAACTGTTTTTT
-	TRBV5-1	-	TRBJ2-5	CASSPLVGNDKETQYF	TGCGCCAGCAGCCCCCTCGTAGGTAATGACAAAGAGACCCAGTACTTC
TRBD1	TRBV28	few	TRBJ1-2	CASSPRQGIYGYTF	TGTGCCAGCAGTCCAAGACAGGGGATCTATGGCTACACCTTC
-	TRBV10-2	-	TRBJ1-5	CASSEGRDQPQHF	TGCGCCAGCAGTGAGGGCAGGGATCAGCCCCAGCATTTT
-	TRBV4-1	-	TRBJ1-2	CASSQVGTGNGYTF	TGCGCCAGCAGCCAAGTGGGAACAGGCAACGGCTACACCTTC